Shown below are 27 T cell receptor beta chains from a single sample sequenced in a study of blood T cell repertoires in COVID-19. Assay: immunoSEQ multiplex PCR; the TCRdb copy retains only in-frame clones and omits some. The profile shows 150,000 to 200,000 clones, more than 75% of them singletons. Sequences were obtained from peripheral blood. These receptors were obtained from a woman aged 55-75 years with COVID-19, enrolled during active disease.

The chain has TRBV27 and TRBJ1-2; D is unresolved. There are 17 residues in the CDR3. Germline V gives CDR1 MNHEY, CDR2 SMNVEV (reference sequence). Trimming removed 0 bases from V and 0 bases from J, with 14 bases in between. CDR3 protein: CASSLSRSARTNYGYTF. DNA for the CDR3: TGTGCCAGCAGTTTATCGAGGTCAGCCCGTACTAACTATGGCTACACCTTC.

This clone appeared once. In nucleotides, the CDR3 is TGCGCCAGCAGCCGAAACCCTGGGCCGGGACAGGGAAGGGGCTCTGGAAACACCATATATTTT. Translation gives CASSRNPGPGQGRGSGNTIYF. The chain is built from TRBV5-1 and TRBJ1-3; 9 bases fit TRBD1. The junction had 20 bases not matched to a gene; V was cut back by 4 bases and J by 0 bases. The germline gives CDR1 SGHRS, CDR2 YFSETQ. This CDR3 comprises 21 residues.

The gene calls are TRBV18 and TRBJ2-3; TRBD1 might be the D (6 bases). Between the trimmed V and J ends, which lost 3 bases and 3 bases, there was a span of 10 bases. Germline values: CDR1 KGHSH, CDR2 LQKENI. CDR3 length equals 14 residues. The CDR3 nucleotides read TGTGCCAGCTCACCGAGGACAGAAACAGATACGCAGTATTTT. Amino acid sequence: CASSPRTETDTQYF.

This sequence joins TRBV19 and TRBJ2-7; 10 bases line up with TRBD1. The V gene's germline CDR1 is LNHDA and CDR2 SQIVND (reference sequence). The CDR3 spans 18 residues. V trimming: 4 bases; J trimming: 0 bases; junction bases outside the gene matches: 12. The CDR3 region is CASSTSGTGAQSSYEQYF. The CDR3 region has the DNA TGTGCCAGTAGTACTTCCGGGACAGGGGCCCAAAGCTCCTACGAGCAGTACTTC.

This clone was recorded a few times. The V and J genes are TRBV29-1 and TRBJ2-1, with 8 bases that match TRBD2. This CDR3 has 14 amino acids. Germline V gene sequence: CDR1 SQVTM, CDR2 ANQGSEA. V lost 4 bases to trimming and J lost 0 bases; unmatched junction nucleotides: 2. The CDR3 reads CSVVSGSSYNEQFF. CDR3 nucleotide sequence: TGCAGCGTTGTAAGCGGGAGCTCCTACAATGAGCAGTTCTTC.

The chain links TRBV29-1 to TRBJ1-2; D possibly corresponds to TRBD1 (5 bases). Trimming cost V 0 bases and J 4 bases, with 9 bases left between them. This CDR3 region has 13 residues. Germline V lookup: CDR1 SQVTM, CDR2 ANQGSEA. The CDR3 is CSVEEGDTYGYTF. In DNA form, the CDR3 reads TGCAGCGTTGAAGAAGGGGATACCTATGGCTACACCTTC.

The chain couples TRBV28 to TRBJ1-6; 7 nucleotides match TRBD1. The V segment lost 6 bases and the J segment 6 bases; nucleotides outside the gene matches: 2. The CDR3 runs to 13 residues. CDR1 and CDR2 (germline): MDHEN, SYDVKM. The CDR3 bases are TGTGCCAGCAGCCGGGACAGTAATTCACCCCTCCACTTT. This codes for CASSRDSNSPLHF.

V usage is TRBV6-6 and J usage is TRBJ2-7; D gene unclear. CDR3 length equals 13 residues. V was shortened by 2 bases and J by 3 bases, with 8 bases between the two germline ends. CDR1 is MNHNY, CDR2 SVGAGI, per germline (reference sequence). CDR3 residues: CASSYPASYEQYF. The CDR3 DNA reads TGTGCCAGCAGTTACCCCGCCAGCTACGAGCAGTACTTC.

This clone was counted only a few times. The chain employs TRBV13 and TRBJ1-1; the D gene is possibly TRBD1 (6 bases). The germline CDR1 and CDR2 sequences are PRHDT and FYEKMQ (reference sequence). The CDR3 covers 14 residues. Trimming pared 0 bases from V and 7 bases from J, leaving 12 bases between. CDR3 bases: TGTGCCAGCAGCTTAGGCCTCAGGGGCAGTGAAGCTTTCTTT. As protein: CASSLGLRGSEAFF.

This sequence joins TRBV27 and TRBJ1-1; 8 bases fit TRBD1. Germline V lookup: CDR1 MNHEY, CDR2 SMNVEV (reference sequence). This CDR3 is 16 amino acids long. V lost 8 bases, J lost 1 base, and 12 bases stayed unmatched. DNA for the CDR3: TGTGCCAGCCAGAAAGGACAGGGTGGGGCGAACACTGAAGCTTTCTTT. It is translated as CASQKGQGGANTEAFF.

The CDR3 DNA is TGTGCCAGCTCACCGGAAACAGGGGGTACGGGCTATGGCTACACCTTC. Amino acids: CASSPETGGTGYGYTF. V is TRBV18 and J is TRBJ1-2; 8 bases align to TRBD1. The CDR3 covers 16 residues. The J segment lost 4 bases and the V segment lost 3 bases, leaving 10 bases of the junction unmatched. Germline CDR1 KGHSH, CDR2 LQKENI. Full variable domain (missing parts from reference TRBV18 and TRBJ1-2): NAGVMQNPRHLVRRRGQEARLRCSPMKGHSHVYWYRQLPEEGLKFMVYLQKENIIDESGMPKERFSAEFPKEGPSILRIQQVVRGDSAAYFCASSPETGGTGYGYTFGSGTRLTVV.

The rearrangement uses TRBV10-3 and TRBJ2-1; possible D gene TRBD1, 6 bases. Trimming cost V 10 bases and J 9 bases, with 25 bases left between them. Germline V lookup: CDR1 ENHRY, CDR2 SYGVKD. The CDR3 is 15 residues long. CDR3 in amino acids: CATRGGYNTASEQFF. The DNA for the CDR3 is TGTGCCACCCGAGGGGGATATAATACGGCGAGTGAGCAGTTCTTC.

The rearrangement joins TRBV24-1 to TRBJ2-5, with TRBD1 matching 8 bases. The CDR3 consists of 15 residues. Germline CDR1 KGHDR, CDR2 SFDVKD. With V trimmed by 7 bases and J by 3 bases, 9 bases remained unmatched. In DNA, the CDR3 is TGTGCCACCAGGGAAAGGACAGGGCTTAAAGAGACCCAGTACTTC. Protein product: CATRERTGLKETQYF.

This clone occurred a few times. The chain recombines TRBV28 with TRBJ1-5; D may be TRBD1 (6 bases). This CDR3 comprises 16 residues. Looked up from germline, CDR1 is MDHEN and CDR2 is SYDVKM. Trimming took off 7 bases at V and 5 bases at J, with 21 bases between the two ends. CDR3 bases: TGTGCCAGCACCTTAATACGGGGGGCTTGGGATCAGCCCCAGCATTTT. It yields the protein CASTLIRGAWDQPQHF. Full variable domain (outside the CDR3, taken from reference TRBV28 and TRBJ1-5): DVKVTQSSRYLVKRTGEKVFLECVQDMDHENMFWYRQDPGLGLRLIYFSYDVKMKEKGDIPEGYSVSREKKERFSLILESASTNQTSMYLCASTLIRGAWDQPQHFGDGTRLSIL.

The J gene is TRBJ1-5, the V gene TRBV20-1, with D possibly being TRBD1 (5 bases). Trimming removed 3 bases from V and 0 bases from J, with 9 bases in between. The CDR3 contains 14 residues. Germline assignment: CDR1 DFQATT and CDR2 SNEGSKA (reference sequence). CDR3 nucleotide sequence: TGCAGTGCTAGTAGGGGTTATAGCAATCAGCCCCAGCATTTT. It is translated as CSASRGYSNQPQHF.

DNA for the CDR3: TGTGCCAGCAGTGCCGCGACAGTGAACACTGAAGCTTTCTTT. This translates into CASSAATVNTEAFF. This chain connects TRBV2 to TRBJ1-1, with a possible D match to TRBD1 (5 bases). The V gene lost 4 bases and the J gene lost 0 bases, with 9 bases spanning the gap. The CDR3 is made up of 14 amino acids. CDR1 SNHLY and CDR2 FYNNEI come from the germline V gene.

V and J are TRBV2 and TRBJ1-5; D gene ambiguous. V was pared by 5 bases and J by 5 bases, with 10 bases between. CDR3 length equals 13 residues. Germline loops: CDR1 SNHLY, CDR2 FYNNEI. The CDR3 sequence: CASSLERDQPQHF. CDR3 DNA sequence: TGTGCCAGCAGTCTTGAGAGGGATCAGCCCCAGCATTTT.

The rearrangement links TRBV19 to TRBJ2-7; 11 positions agree with TRBD2. The germline V gene encodes CDR1 LNHDA and CDR2 SQIVND (reference sequence). The CDR3 runs 14 residues. The junction had 4 bases not matched to a gene; V was cut back by 5 bases and J by 4 bases. CDR3 nucleotides: TGTGCCAGTAGTCAGGGACTAGCGGAATACGAGCAGTACTTC. This encodes CASSQGLAEYEQYF.

The V and J genes are TRBV14 and TRBJ2-3; D unclear. Deletions cut 0 bases from V and 2 bases from J, with 9 bases between. CDR1 and CDR2 (germline): SGHDN, FVKESK. The CDR3 contains 15 residues. The CDR3 nucleotides are TGTGCCAGCAGCCAAGAGGGTCGACTCACAGATACGCAGTATTTT. This gives the protein CASSQEGRLTDTQYF.

CDR3 coding DNA: TGTGCCAGCAGCTTAACCGGGACAGAGAACACTGAAGCTTTCTTT. It codes for CASSLTGTENTEAFF. The V gene is TRBV7-3, the J gene TRBJ1-1; 7 positions agree with TRBD1. Germline-derived CDR1 and CDR2 are SGHTA and FQGTGA. Trimming took 0 bases from V and 1 from J; bases not matched to a gene: 2. The CDR3 is 15 amino acids.

Details on this clone: Other DNA sequences in the sample encode the same CDR3. This sequence joins TRBV19 and TRBJ2-7, with D tentatively TRBD1 (5 bases). Germline V gene lookup returns CDR1 LNHDA and CDR2 SQIVND (reference sequence). V shed 3 bases and J shed 3 bases, with 9 bases lying between them. There are 13 residues in the CDR3. CDR3 nucleotide sequence: TGTGCCAGTAGTATGGGCAGGGACTACGAGCAGTACTTC. It is translated as CASSMGRDYEQYF.

V usage is TRBV7-2 and J usage is TRBJ1-2; 7 bases are a match to TRBD1. V lost 5 bases, J lost 8 bases, and 5 bases stayed unmatched. The CDR3 covers 12 residues. Germline V gene data show CDR1 as SGHTA and CDR2 as FQGNSA. Written as DNA, the CDR3 is TGTGCCAGCAGCGGGACAGTCTGGGGCTACACCTTC. Translation: CASSGTVWGYTF.

The chain combines TRBV2 with TRBJ1-4; D possibly corresponds to TRBD1 (5 bases). V was trimmed by 4 bases and J by 1 base, leaving 10 bases between them. The CDR3 contains 15 residues. Germline values: CDR1 SNHLY, CDR2 FYNNEI. The CDR3 spells CASSVQGRTNEKLFF. The CDR3 DNA reads TGTGCCAGCAGTGTCCAGGGCCGAACTAATGAAAAACTGTTTTTT. Looking up the rest from reference TRBV2 and TRBJ1-4 gives the full variable domain: EPEVTQTPSHQVTQMGQEVILRCVPISNHLYFYWYRQILGQKVEFLVSFYNNEISEKSEIFDDQFSVERPDGSNFTLKIRSTKLEDSAMYFCASSVQGRTNEKLFFGSGTQLSVL.

This clone has only a few counts. V usage is TRBV21-1 and J usage is TRBJ2-7; the listed D gene, TRBD1, was not tested against the DNA. TRBV21-1 is listed as a pseudogene. There are 18 residues in the CDR3. In DNA form, the CDR3 reads TGTGCCAGCAGCTCCATGGATCTTCAAGGCCTCCAACCAGGCGAGCAGTACGTC. It specifies CASSSMDLQGLQPGEQYV.

V is TRBV5-4 and J is TRBJ1-6; 8 bases fit TRBD1. The junction had 5 bases not matched to a gene; V was cut back by 4 bases and J by 8 bases. The CDR3 contains 14 residues. Germline V gives CDR1 SGHNT, CDR2 YYREEE (reference sequence). This CDR3 reads CASSRGQGDSPLHF. CDR3 in DNA: TGTGCCAGCAGCCGCGGACAGGGAGATTCACCCCTCCACTTT.

This clone was recorded once. V gene TRBV21-1 combines with J gene TRBJ1-1; the D call in the table, TRBD1, was not verified against the DNA. TRBV21-1 is described as a pseudogene. CDR3 length: 15 amino acids. The CDR3 loop is CASSKALQGAAEAFF. CDR3 nucleotide sequence: TGTGCCAGCAGCAAAGCGCTCCAGGGGGCGGCTGAAGCTTTCTTT.

The chain carries TRBV19 and TRBJ1-1; 8 nucleotides agree with TRBD1. Germline-derived CDR1 and CDR2 are LNHDA and SQIVND (reference sequence). This CDR3 contains 14 residues. The junction had 6 bases not matched to a gene; V was cut back by 6 bases and J by 3 bases. The CDR3 DNA reads as TGTGCCAGTAGGACGACAGGGGAGGACACTGAAGCTTTCTTT. Translating gives CASRTTGEDTEAFF.